Listed below are T cell receptor beta chains from one sample, sequenced in a study of cytomegalovirus exposure and HLA in healthy donors. Libraries were prepared by immunoSEQ multiplex PCR; TCRdb keeps only in-frame clonotypes and omits some of them. This table has about 98,000 clones, under 80% appearing once. The specimen sequenced was PBMCs. These receptors were obtained from a male donor in good health and CMV-seronegative. Each CDR3 is given with its conserved first and last residue. D genes are given only for firm matches. A clone size is listed for some rows: how often the clone was seen (once, few, many), or a class if it is expanded.

v_call	clone_size	j_call	d_call	cdr3_length	cdr3_aa	cdr3_nt
TRBV4-2	.	TRBJ2-7	.	15	CASSQDSLDHDEQYF	TGTGCCAGCAGCCAAGATTCACTAGACCATGACGAGCAGTACTTC
TRBV6-6	.	TRBJ2-7	.	16	CASSPRVGGAHHEQYF	TGTGCCAGCAGTCCCCGCGTCGGAGGGGCGCATCACGAGCAGTACTTC
TRBV29-1	.	TRBJ2-1	TRBD2	13	CSVAAGGLYEQFF	TGCAGCGTTGCCGCGGGAGGTTTGTACGAGCAGTTCTTC
TRBV18	few	TRBJ2-7	.	13	CASSPNSLYEQYF	TGTGCCAGCTCACCAAACAGCTTATACGAGCAGTACTTC
TRBV11-1	.	TRBJ1-2	TRBD1	12	CASSTRQGGYTF	TGTGCCAGCAGCACGAGACAGGGCGGCTACACCTTC
TRBV30	.	TRBJ2-2	.	13	CAWQRDTGPRLFF	TGTGCCTGGCAAAGGGACACCGGCCCTCGGCTGTTTTTT
TRBV6-1	.	TRBJ2-3	TRBD2	14	CASLAGLTTDTQYF	TGTGCCAGCCTAGCGGGTCTTACCACAGATACGCAGTATTTT
TRBV7-2	.	TRBJ2-1	.	17	CASRLLRGTEIYNEQFF	TGTGCCAGCAGATTACTCCGGGGGACCGAAATTTACAATGAGCAGTTCTTC
TRBV9	few	TRBJ2-1	TRBD2	17	CASSVFPPGTSGSEQFF	TGTGCCAGCAGCGTATTTCCCCCCGGGACTAGCGGGAGTGAGCAGTTCTTC
TRBV27	once	TRBJ2-7	.	14	CASSPRRASLEQYF	TGTGCCAGCAGTCCGCGCCGAGCGTCCCTCGAGCAGTACTTC
TRBV19	.	TRBJ1-2	TRBD1	16	CASSMGQGNPNYGYTF	TGTGCCAGTAGTATGGGACAGGGTAATCCTAACTATGGCTACACCTTC